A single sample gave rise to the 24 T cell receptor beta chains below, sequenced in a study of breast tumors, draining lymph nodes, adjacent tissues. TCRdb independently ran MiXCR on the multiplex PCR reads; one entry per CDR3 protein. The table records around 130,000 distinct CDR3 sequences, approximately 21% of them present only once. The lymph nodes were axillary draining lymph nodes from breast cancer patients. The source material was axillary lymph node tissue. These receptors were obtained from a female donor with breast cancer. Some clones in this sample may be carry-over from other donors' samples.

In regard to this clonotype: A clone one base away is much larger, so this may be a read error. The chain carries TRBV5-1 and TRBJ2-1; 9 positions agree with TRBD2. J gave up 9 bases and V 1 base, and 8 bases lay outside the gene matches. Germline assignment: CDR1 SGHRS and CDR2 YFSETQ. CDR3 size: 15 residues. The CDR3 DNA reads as TGCGCCAGCAGCTTGCAAAGCGGGGGGAGCAGTGAGCAGTTCTTC. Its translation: CASSLQSGGSSEQFF.

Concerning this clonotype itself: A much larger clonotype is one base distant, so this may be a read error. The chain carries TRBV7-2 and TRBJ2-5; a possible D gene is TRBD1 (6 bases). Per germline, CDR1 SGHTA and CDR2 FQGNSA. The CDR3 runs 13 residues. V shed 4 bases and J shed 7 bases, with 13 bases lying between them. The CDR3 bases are TGTGCCAGCAGCTCGCGGACAGCAGGGACCCAGTACTTC. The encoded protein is CASSSRTAGTQYF.

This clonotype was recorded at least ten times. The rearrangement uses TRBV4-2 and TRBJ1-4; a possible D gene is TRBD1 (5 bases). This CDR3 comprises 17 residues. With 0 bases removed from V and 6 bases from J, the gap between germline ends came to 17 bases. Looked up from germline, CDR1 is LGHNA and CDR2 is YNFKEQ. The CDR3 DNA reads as TGTGCCAGCAGCCAAGATCCCCTGGGGAGGGGCGATGAAAAACTGTTTTTT. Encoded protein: CASSQDPLGRGDEKLFF.

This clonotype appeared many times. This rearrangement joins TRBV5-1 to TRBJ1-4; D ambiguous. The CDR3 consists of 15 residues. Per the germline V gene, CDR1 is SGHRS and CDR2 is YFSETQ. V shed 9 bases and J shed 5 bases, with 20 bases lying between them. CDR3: CATFYLVSENEKLFF. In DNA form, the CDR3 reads TGCGCCACATTTTATTTAGTGAGCGAAAATGAAAAACTGTTTTTT.

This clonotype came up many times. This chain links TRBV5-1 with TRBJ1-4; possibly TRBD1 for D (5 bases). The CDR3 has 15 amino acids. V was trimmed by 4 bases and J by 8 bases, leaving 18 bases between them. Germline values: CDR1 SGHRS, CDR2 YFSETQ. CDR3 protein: CASSPLSGGGEKLFF. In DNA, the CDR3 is TGCGCCAGCAGCCCCTTGTCGGGGGGGGGAGAAAAACTGTTTTTT. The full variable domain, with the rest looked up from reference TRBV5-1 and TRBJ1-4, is KAGVTQTPRYLIKTRGQQVTLSCSPISGHRSVSWYQQTPGQGLQFLFEYFSETQRNKGNFPGRFSGRQFSNSRSEMNVSTLELGDSALYLCASSPLSGGGEKLFFGSGTQLSVL.

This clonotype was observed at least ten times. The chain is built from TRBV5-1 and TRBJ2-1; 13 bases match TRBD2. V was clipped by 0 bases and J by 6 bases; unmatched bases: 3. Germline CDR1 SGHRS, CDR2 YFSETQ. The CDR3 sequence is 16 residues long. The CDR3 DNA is TGCGCCAGCAGCTTGGGAGGGACTAGCGGGGTCAATGAGCAGTTCTTC. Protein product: CASSLGGTSGVNEQFF.

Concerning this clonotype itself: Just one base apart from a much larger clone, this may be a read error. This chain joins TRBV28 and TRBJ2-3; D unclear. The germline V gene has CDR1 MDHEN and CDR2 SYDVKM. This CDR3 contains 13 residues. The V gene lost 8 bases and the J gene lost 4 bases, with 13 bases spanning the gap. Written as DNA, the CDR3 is TGTGCCAGCGGCGCGATCGTGGCAGATACGCAGTATTTT. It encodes CASGAIVADTQYF. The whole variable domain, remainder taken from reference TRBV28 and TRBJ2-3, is DVKVTQSSRYLVKRTGEKVFLECVQDMDHENMFWYRQDPGLGLRLIYFSYDVKMKEKGDIPEGYSVSREKKERFSLILESASTNQTSMYLCASGAIVADTQYFGPGTRLTVL.

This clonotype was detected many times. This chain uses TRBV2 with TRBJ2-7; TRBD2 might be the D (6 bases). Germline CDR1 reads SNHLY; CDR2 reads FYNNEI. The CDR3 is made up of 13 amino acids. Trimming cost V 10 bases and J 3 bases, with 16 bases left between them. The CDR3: CATNRDWDYEQYF. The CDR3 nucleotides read TGTGCCACCAACCGGGACTGGGACTACGAGCAGTACTTC. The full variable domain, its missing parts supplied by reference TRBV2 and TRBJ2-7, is EPEVTQTPSHQVTQMGQEVILRCVPISNHLYFYWYRQILGQKVEFLVSFYNNEISEKSEIFDDQFSVERPDGSNFTLKIRSTKLEDSAMYFCATNRDWDYEQYFGPGTRLTVT.

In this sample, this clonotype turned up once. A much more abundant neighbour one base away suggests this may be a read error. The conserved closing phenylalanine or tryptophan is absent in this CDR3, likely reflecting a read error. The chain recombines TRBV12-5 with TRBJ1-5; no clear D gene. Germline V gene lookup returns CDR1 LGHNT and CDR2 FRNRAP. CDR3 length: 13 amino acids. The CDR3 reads CASSRNSNQPQHS. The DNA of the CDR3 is TGTGCCAGCAGTAGAAATAGCAATCAGCCCCAGCATTCT.

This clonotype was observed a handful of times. CDR3 nucleotides: TGTGCCAGCAGCCTATATGCGGGGGATACGCAGTATTTT. The encoded protein is CASSLYAGDTQYF. The V call is TRBV27, the J call TRBJ2-3; the D gene is possibly TRBD2 (6 bases). Germline CDR1 MNHEY, CDR2 SMNVEV (reference sequence). This CDR3 has 13 residues. Trimming pared 6 bases from V and 6 bases from J, leaving 13 bases between.

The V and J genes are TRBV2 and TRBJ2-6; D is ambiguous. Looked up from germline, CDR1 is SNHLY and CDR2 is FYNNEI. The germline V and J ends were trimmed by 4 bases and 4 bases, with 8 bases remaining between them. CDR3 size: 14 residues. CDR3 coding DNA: TGTGCCAGCAGTGCAGGTCCCGGGGCCAACGTCCTGACTTTC. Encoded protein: CASSAGPGANVLTF. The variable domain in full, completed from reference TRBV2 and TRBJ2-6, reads EPEVTQTPSHQVTQMGQEVILRCVPISNHLYFYWYRQILGQKVEFLVSFYNNEISEKSEIFDDQFSVERPDGSNFTLKIRSTKLEDSAMYFCASSAGPGANVLTFGAGSRLTVL.

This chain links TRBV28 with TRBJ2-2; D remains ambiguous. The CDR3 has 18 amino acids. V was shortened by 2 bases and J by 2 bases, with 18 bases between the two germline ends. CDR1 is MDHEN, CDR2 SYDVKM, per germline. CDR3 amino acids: CASSLRHGAYLNTGELFF. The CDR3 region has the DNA TGTGCCAGCAGTTTAAGGCATGGAGCGTACTTAAACACCGGGGAGCTGTTTTTT.

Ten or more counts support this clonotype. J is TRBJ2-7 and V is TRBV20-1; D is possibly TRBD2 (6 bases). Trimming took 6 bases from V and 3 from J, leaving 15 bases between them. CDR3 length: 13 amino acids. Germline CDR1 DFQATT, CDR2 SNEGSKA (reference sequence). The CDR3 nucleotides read TGCAGTGCCCAACCCGGGACTTACTACGAGCAGTACTTC. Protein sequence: CSAQPGTYYEQYF.

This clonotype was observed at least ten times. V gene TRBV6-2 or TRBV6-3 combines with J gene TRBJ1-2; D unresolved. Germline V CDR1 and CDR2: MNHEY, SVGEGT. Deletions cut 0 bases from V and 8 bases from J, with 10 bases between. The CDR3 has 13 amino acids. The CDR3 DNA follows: TGTGCCAGCAGTTACTCTTCGCCCCCGGGCTACACCTTC. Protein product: CASSYSSPPGYTF.

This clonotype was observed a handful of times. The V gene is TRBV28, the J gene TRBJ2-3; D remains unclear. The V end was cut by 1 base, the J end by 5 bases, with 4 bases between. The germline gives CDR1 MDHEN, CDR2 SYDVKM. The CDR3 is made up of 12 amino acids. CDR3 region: CASSLYGDTQYF. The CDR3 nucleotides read TGTGCCAGCAGTTTATACGGAGATACGCAGTATTTT.

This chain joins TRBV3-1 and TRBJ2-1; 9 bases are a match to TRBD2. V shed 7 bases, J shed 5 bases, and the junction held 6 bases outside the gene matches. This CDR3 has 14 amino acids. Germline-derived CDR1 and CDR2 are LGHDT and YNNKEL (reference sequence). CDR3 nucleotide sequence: TGTGCCAGCACGCTAGCGGGAAATAACAATGAGCAGTTCTTC. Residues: CASTLAGNNNEQFF.

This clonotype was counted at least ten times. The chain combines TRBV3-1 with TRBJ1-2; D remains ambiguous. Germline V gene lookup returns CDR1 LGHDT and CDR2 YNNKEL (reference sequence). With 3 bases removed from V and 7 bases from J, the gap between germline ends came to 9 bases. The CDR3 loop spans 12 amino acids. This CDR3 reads CASSQAGGGYTF. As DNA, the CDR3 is TGTGCCAGCAGCCAGGCAGGCGGTGGCTACACCTTC.

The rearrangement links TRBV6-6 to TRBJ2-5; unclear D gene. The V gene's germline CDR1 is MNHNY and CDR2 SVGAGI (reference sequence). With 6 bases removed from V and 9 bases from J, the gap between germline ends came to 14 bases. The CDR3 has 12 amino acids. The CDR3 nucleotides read TGTGCCAGCAGAGACACCGCAGGCGCCCAGTACTTC. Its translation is CASRDTAGAQYF.

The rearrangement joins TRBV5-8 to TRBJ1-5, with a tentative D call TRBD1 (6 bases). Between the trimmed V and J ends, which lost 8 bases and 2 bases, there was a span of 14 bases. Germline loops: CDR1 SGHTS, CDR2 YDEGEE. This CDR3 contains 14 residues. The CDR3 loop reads CASVTGSGNQPQHF. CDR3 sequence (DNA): TGTGCCAGTGTGACAGGATCGGGCAATCAGCCCCAGCATTTT. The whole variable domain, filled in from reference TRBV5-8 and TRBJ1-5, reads EAGVTQSPTHLIKTRGQQATLRCSPISGHTSVYWYQQALGLGLQFLLWYDEGEERNRGNFPPRFSGRQFPNYSSELNVNALELEDSALYLCASVTGSGNQPQHFGDGTRLSIL.

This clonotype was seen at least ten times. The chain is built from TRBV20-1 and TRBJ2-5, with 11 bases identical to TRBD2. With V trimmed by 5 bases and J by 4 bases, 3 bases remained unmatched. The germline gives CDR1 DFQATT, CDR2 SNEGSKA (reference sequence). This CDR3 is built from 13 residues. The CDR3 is CSADGTSGETQYF. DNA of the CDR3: TGCAGTGCTGATGGGACTAGCGGAGAGACCCAGTACTTC.

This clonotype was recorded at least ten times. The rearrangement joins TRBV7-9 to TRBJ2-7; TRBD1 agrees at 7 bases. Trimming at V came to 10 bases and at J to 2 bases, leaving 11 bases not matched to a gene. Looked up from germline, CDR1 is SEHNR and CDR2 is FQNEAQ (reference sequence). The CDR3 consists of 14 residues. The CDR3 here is CAIPKGTDPYEQYF. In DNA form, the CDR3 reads TGTGCCATCCCCAAAGGGACAGATCCCTACGAGCAGTACTTC.

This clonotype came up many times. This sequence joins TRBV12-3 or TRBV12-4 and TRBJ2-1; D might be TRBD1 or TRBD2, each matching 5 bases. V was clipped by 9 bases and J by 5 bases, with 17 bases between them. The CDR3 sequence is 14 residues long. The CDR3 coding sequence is TGTGCCAGTAGGTGGCGGAGAGGGGACAATGAGCAGTTCTTC. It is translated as CASRWRRGDNEQFF.

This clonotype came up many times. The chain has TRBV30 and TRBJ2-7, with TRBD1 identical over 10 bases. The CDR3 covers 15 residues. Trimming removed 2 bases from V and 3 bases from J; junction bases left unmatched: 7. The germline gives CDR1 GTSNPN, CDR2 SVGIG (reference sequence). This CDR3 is CAWSNPGQGIYEQYF. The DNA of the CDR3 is TGTGCCTGGAGTAATCCGGGACAGGGGATCTACGAGCAGTACTTC.

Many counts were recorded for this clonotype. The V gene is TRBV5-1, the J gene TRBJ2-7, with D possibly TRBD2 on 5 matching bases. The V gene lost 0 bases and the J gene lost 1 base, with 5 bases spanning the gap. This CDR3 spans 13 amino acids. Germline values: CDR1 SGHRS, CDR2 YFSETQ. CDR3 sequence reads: CASSLAGSYEQYF. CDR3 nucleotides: TGCGCCAGCAGCTTGGCGGGGTCCTACGAGCAGTACTTC.